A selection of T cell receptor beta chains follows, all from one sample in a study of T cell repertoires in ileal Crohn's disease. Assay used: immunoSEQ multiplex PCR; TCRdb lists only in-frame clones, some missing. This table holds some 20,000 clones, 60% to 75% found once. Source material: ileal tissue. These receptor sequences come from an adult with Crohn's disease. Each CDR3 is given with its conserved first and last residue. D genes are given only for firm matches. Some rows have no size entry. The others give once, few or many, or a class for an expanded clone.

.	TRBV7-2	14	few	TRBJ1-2	CASSLRRYSYGYTF	TGTGCCAGCAGCTTACGCCGGTATAGCTATGGCTACACCTTC
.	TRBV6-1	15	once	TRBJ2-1	CASSEALAPYNEQFF	TGTGCCAGCAGTGAAGCTCTAGCGCCTTACAATGAGCAGTTCTTC
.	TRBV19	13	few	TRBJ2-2	CATRQVYTGELFF	TGTGCCACCAGACAGGTTTACACCGGGGAGCTGTTTTTT
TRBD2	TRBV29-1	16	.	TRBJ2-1	CSVAPRGLADDNEQFF	TGCAGCGTTGCTCCCCGGGGACTAGCTGACGACAATGAGCAGTTCTTC
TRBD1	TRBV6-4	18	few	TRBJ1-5	CASSDFGKRPGQNQPQHF	TGTGCCAGCAGTGACTTTGGCAAACGTCCGGGACAGAATCAGCCCCAGCATTTT
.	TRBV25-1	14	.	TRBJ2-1	CASSESRPGAEQFF	TGTGCCAGCAGTGAGAGTCGTCCGGGAGCTGAGCAGTTCTTC
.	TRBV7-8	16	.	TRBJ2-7	CASSLRFGAQTYEQYF	TGTGCCAGCAGCTTAAGGTTTGGGGCTCAAACCTACGAGCAGTACTTC
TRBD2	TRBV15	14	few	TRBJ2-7	CATSRDSRGVEQYF	TGTGCCACCAGCAGAGATTCGCGGGGGGTCGAGCAGTACTTC
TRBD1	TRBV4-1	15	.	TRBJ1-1	CASSQKTGGNTEAFF	TGCGCCAGCAGCCAAAAGACAGGGGGCAACACTGAAGCTTTCTTT
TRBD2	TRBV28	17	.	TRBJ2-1	CASSPFAGRAWNNEQFF	TGTGCCAGCAGTCCATTTGCGGGGAGGGCCTGGAACAATGAGCAGTTCTTC
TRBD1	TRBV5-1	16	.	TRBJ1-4	CASSLAGTGGNEKLFF	TGCGCCAGCAGCTTGGCCGGGACAGGGGGGAATGAAAAACTGTTTTTT
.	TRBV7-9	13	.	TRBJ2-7	CASSLDPGYEQYF	TGTGCCAGCAGCTTAGACCCGGGCTACGAGCAGTACTTC
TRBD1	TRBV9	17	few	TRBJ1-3	CASSPDHRGRSGNTIYF	TGTGCCAGCAGCCCCGATCACAGGGGGAGGTCTGGAAACACCATATATTTT
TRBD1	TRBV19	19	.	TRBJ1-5	CASSLYEGTGVWSNQPQHF	TGTGCCAGTAGCCTCTACGAAGGGACAGGTGTTTGGAGCAATCAGCCCCAGCATTTT
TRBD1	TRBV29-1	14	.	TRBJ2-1	CSVRPGQALNEQFF	TGCAGCGTTAGACCGGGACAGGCCCTCAATGAGCAGTTCTTC
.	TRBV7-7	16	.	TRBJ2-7	CASSLPFFRVGYEQYF	TGTGCTAGCAGCTTACCCTTCTTCAGGGTAGGCTACGAGCAGTACTTC
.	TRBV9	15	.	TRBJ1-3	CASSIQGNAGNTIYF	TGTGCCAGCAGCATACAGGGTAATGCTGGAAACACCATATATTTT
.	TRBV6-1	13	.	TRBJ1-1	CASSDGFNTEAFF	TGTGCCAGCAGTGACGGTTTCAACACTGAAGCTTTCTTT
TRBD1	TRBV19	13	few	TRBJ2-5	CASRTVQGETQYF	TGTGCCAGTAGAACTGTACAGGGGGAGACCCAGTACTTC
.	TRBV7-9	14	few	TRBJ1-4	CASSQQGIDEKLFF	TGTGCCAGCAGCCAACAGGGAATCGATGAAAAACTGTTTTTT
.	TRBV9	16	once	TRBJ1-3	CASSASPGISGNTIYF	TGTGCCAGCAGCGCAAGCCCAGGGATCTCTGGAAACACCATATATTTT
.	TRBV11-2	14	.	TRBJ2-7	CASSLVLENYEQYF	TGTGCCAGCAGCTTAGTACTAGAAAACTACGAGCAGTACTTC
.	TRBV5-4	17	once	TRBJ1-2	CASSSMSDRLRSYGYTF	TGTGCCAGCAGCTCTATGTCTGACAGGCTTAGGAGCTATGGCTACACCTTC
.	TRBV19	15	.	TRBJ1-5	CASTKPGSSNQPQHF	TGTGCCAGTACCAAACCGGGATCAAGCAATCAGCCCCAGCATTTT
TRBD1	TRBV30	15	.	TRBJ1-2	CAWNFRTGSGGGYTF	TGTGCCTGGAATTTTAGGACAGGTAGCGGGGGAGGCTACACCTTC
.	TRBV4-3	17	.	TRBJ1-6	CASSQGGVTGLRSPLHF	TGCGCCAGCAGCCAAGGTGGGGTCACGGGACTTCGGTCACCCCTCCACTTT
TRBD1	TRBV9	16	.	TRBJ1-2	CASSSPRGQGASGYTF	TGTGCCAGCAGCTCACCGCGGGGACAGGGGGCGTCTGGCTACACCTTC
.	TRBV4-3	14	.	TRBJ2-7	CASSQGAKFYEQYF	TGCGCCAGCAGCCAAGGGGCAAAATTCTACGAGCAGTACTTC
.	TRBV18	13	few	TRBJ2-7	CASSPLGDYEQYF	TGTGCCAGCTCACCGCTGGGCGACTACGAGCAGTACTTC
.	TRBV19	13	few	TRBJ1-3	CASRPPLGDTIYF	TGTGCCAGTAGACCCCCCCTGGGAGACACCATATATTTT
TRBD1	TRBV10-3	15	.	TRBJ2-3	CATGQGETTTDTQYF	TGTGCCACGGGACAGGGGGAAACCACCACAGATACGCAGTATTTT
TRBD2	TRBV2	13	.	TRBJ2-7	CASSELAGTEQYF	TGTGCCAGCAGTGAACTAGCGGGGACCGAGCAGTACTTC
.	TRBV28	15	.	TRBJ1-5	CASSFQGLLNQPQHF	TGTGCCAGCAGTTTTCAGGGGCTACTCAATCAGCCCCAGCATTTT
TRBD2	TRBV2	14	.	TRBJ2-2	CASRGLANTGELFF	TGTGCCAGCCGGGGACTAGCGAACACCGGGGAGCTGTTTTTT
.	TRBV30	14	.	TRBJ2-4	CAWSHDGAKNIQYF	TGTGCCTGGAGTCATGACGGGGCCAAAAACATTCAGTACTTC
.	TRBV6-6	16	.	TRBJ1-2	CASSFVNLRANYGYTF	TGTGCCAGCAGTTTCGTAAACCTCAGAGCGAACTATGGCTACACCTTC
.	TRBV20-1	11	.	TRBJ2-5	CSAPRAETQYF	TGCAGTGCTCCCAGAGCGGAGACCCAGTACTTC
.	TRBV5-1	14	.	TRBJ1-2	CASSPRTLYYGYTF	TGCGCCAGCAGCCCCAGGACACTTTACTATGGCTACACCTTC
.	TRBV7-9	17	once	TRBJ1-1	CASSQQGHGIMNTEAFF	TGTGCCAGCAGCCAACAGGGCCACGGGATCATGAACACTGAAGCTTTCTTT
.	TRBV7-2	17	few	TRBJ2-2	CASSPQPGTFYTGELFF	TGTGCCAGCAGCCCCCAACCCGGGACATTTTACACCGGGGAGCTGTTTTTT
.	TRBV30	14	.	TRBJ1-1	CAWSVGVPDTEAFF	TGTGCCTGGAGTGTAGGGGTACCGGACACTGAAGCTTTCTTT
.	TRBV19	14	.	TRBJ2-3	CASSIVANTDTQYF	TGTGCCAGTAGTATAGTGGCCAACACAGATACGCAGTATTTT
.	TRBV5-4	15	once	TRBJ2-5	CASSFDRLPKGNQYF	TGTGCCAGCAGCTTTGACAGGCTCCCTAAGGGGAACCAGTACTTC
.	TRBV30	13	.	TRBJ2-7	CAWRRRIEFGQYF	TGTGCCTGGAGGAGGCGGATCGAGTTCGGGCAGTACTTC
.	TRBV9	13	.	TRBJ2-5	CASSDSRWETQYF	TGTGCCAGCAGCGACAGTCGGTGGGAGACCCAGTACTTC
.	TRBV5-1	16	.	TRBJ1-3	CASSRPEEGSGNTIYF	TGCGCCAGCAGCCGTCCGGAGGAAGGCTCTGGAAACACCATATATTTT
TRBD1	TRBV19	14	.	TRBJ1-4	CASKTGVANEKLFF	TGTGCCAGTAAAACAGGGGTGGCTAATGAAAAACTGTTTTTT
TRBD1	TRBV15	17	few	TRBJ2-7	CATSRDRSKQGTYEQYF	TGTGCCACCAGCAGAGACCGATCAAAACAGGGGACCTACGAGCAGTACTTC
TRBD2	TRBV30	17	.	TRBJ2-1	CAWGTSGEPSNYNEQFF	TGTGCCTGGGGCACTAGCGGGGAACCTTCCAACTACAATGAGCAGTTCTTC
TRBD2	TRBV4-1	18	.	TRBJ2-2	CASSQVVGRALGTGELFF	TGCGCCAGCAGCCAAGTCGTCGGGAGGGCCCTCGGCACCGGGGAGCTGTTTTTT
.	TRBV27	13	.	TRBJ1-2	CASRGGGSYGYTF	TGTGCCAGCAGAGGGGGAGGGTCCTATGGCTACACCTTC
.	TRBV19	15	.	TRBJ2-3	CASREPGGSTDTQYF	TGTGCCAGTAGAGAACCCGGGGGTAGCACAGATACGCAGTATTTT
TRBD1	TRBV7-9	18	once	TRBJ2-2	CASSSISDRSFFTGELFF	TGTGCCAGCAGCTCAATTTCGGACAGGTCCTTCTTCACCGGGGAGCTGTTTTTT
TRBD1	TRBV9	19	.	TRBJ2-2	CASSVDPRPTGGNTGELFF	TGTGCCAGCAGCGTAGACCCTCGCCCAACAGGGGGCAACACCGGGGAGCTGTTTTTT
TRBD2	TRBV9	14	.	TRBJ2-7	CASSVGSGVYEQYF	TGTGCCAGCAGCGTAGGGAGCGGGGTCTACGAGCAGTACTTC
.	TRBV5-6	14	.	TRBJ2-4	CASSRRQGGNIQYF	TGTGCCAGCAGCAGGAGGCAGGGGGGAAACATTCAGTACTTC